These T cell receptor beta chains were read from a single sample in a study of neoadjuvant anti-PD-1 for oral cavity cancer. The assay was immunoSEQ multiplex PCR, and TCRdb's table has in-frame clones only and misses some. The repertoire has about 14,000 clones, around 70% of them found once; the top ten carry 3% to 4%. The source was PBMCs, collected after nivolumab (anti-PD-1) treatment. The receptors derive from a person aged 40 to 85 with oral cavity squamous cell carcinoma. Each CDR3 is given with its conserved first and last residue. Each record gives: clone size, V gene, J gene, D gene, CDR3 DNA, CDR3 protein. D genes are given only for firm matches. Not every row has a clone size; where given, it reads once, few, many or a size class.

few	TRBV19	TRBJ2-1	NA	TGTGCCAGTAGTCCGTGGACGGGAACCTACAATGAGCAGTTCTTC	CASSPWTGTYNEQFF
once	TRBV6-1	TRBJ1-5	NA	TGTGCCAGCAGTGCGGACAGAGATCAGCCCCAGCATTTT	CASSADRDQPQHF
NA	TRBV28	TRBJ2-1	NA	TGTGCCAGCAGTTCGATTGCGGTGGGGAATGAGCAGTTCTTC	CASSSIAVGNEQFF
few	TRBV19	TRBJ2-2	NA	TGTGCCAGCCGGGAGGGGGCGCACACCGGGGAGCTGTTTTTT	CASREGAHTGELFF
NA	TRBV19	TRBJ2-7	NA	TGTGCCAGTAGTACAGCAATTATCTACGAGCAGTACTTC	CASSTAIIYEQYF
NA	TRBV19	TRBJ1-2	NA	TGTGCCAGTAGTATCACAGATTATGGCTACACCTTC	CASSITDYGYTF
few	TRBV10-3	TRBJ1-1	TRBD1	TGTGCCATCGGGACAGGGATGACTGAAGCTTTCTTT	CAIGTGMTEAFF
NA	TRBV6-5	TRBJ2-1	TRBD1	TGTGCCAGCAGTTACCAGGGGGTTATCGGCGATGAGCAGTTCTTC	CASSYQGVIGDEQFF
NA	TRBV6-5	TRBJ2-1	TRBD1	TGTGCCAGCAGTTATGGGGACAGGGGGACCCAGTTCTTC	CASSYGDRGTQFF
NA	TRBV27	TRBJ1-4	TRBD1	TGTGCCAGCAAAGGGACAGGGGGAAGTAATGGAAAACTGTTTTTT	CASKGTGGSNGKLFF
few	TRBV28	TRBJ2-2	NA	TGTGCCAGCAGGCCACAGGGTGGCACCGGGGAGCTGTTTTTT	CASRPQGGTGELFF
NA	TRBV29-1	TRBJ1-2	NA	TGCAGCGTTGAAGGGAGGGCGCGCTATGGCTACACCTTC	CSVEGRARYGYTF
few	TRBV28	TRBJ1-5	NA	TGTGCCAGCAGCCCATCAGGGGGCAATCAGCCCCAGCATTTT	CASSPSGGNQPQHF